These 12 T cell receptor beta chains originate from one sample sequenced in a study of blood T cell repertoires in COVID-19. Method: immunoSEQ multiplex PCR; TCRdb's copy keeps in-frame clones and lacks some. The sample contains approximately 50,000 clones, 77% of which appear only once. Sequencing input: peripheral blood. The receptors shown here come from a man between 65 and 85 years old with active or convalescent COVID-19.

The rearrangement joins TRBV6-6 to TRBJ1-2, with 8 bases fitting TRBD1. The CDR3 is 18 amino acids. The germline CDR1 and CDR2 sequences are MNHNY and SVGAGI (reference sequence). V lost 5 bases, J lost 0 bases, and 14 bases stayed unmatched. The DNA for the CDR3 is TGTGCCAGCAGTCGAGACATCCAAGGACAGGGACCTAACTATGGCTACACCTTC. This encodes CASSRDIQGQGPNYGYTF.

The J gene is TRBJ1-6, the V gene TRBV28; D is perhaps TRBD1 (6 bases). The germline gives CDR1 MDHEN, CDR2 SYDVKM. V was clipped by 1 base and J by 8 bases, with 12 bases between them. CDR3 length: 15 amino acids. Here the CDR3 DNA reads TGTGCCAGCAGTTTATCCGGACAGTTCGATTCACCCCTCCACTTT. This translates into CASSLSGQFDSPLHF.

This sequence joins TRBV3-1 (or the pseudogene TRBV3-2) and TRBJ1-1; no definite D call. The CDR3 loop spans 14 amino acids. The ends were cut back, 4 bases at V and 3 bases at J, with 12 bases in the middle. Germline V CDR1 and CDR2: LGHDT, YNNKEL (reference sequence). This CDR3 reads CASSPTARDTEAFF. In nucleotides, the CDR3 is TGTGCCAGCAGCCCTACCGCCCGGGACACTGAAGCTTTCTTT.

This rearrangement joins TRBV4-1 to TRBJ2-1; tentative D call: TRBD2 (5 bases). Trimming removed 4 bases from V and 0 bases from J, with 16 bases in between. CDR3 length equals 17 residues. Germline assignment: CDR1 MGHRA and CDR2 YSYEKL. CDR3: CASSRQTGIDSYNEQFF. The CDR3 coding sequence is TGCGCCAGCAGCCGACAAACGGGAATAGACTCCTACAATGAGCAGTTCTTC.

J is TRBJ1-6 and V is TRBV6-1, with D possibly TRBD1 on 6 matching bases. Trimming shortened V by 0 bases and J by 5 bases, and 11 bases separated the two germline ends. The CDR3 has 16 amino acids. From germline, CDR1 is MNHNS and CDR2 SASEGT. The CDR3 region is CASSEARTANNSPLHF. For the CDR3, the DNA is TGTGCCAGCAGTGAAGCGAGGACAGCGAATAATTCACCCCTCCACTTT.

The CDR3 reads CASSQDLGLAGPKDEQYF. CDR3 DNA: TGCGCCAGCAGCCAAGATCTTGGGCTAGCGGGACCCAAGGACGAGCAGTACTTC. V and J are TRBV4-3 and TRBJ2-7; 9 bases match TRBD2. The CDR3 consists of 18 residues. The V gene's germline CDR1 is LGHNA and CDR2 YSLEER. The junction had 14 bases not matched to a gene; V was cut back by 0 bases and J by 5 bases.

This sequence joins TRBV19 and TRBJ1-5, with 12 bases that match TRBD1. The germline gives CDR1 LNHDA, CDR2 SQIVND (reference sequence). The CDR3 runs 16 residues. Trimming cost V 1 base and J 7 bases; bases outside gene matches: 5. The CDR3 spells CASSIGDRGRGQPQHF. CDR3 in DNA: TGTGCCAGTAGTATAGGGGACAGGGGGCGAGGGCAGCCCCAGCATTTT.

The chain uses TRBV6-2 or TRBV6-3 and TRBJ2-3, with 7 bases that match TRBD2. In germline, CDR1 is MNHEY, CDR2 SVGEGT. V was pared by 6 bases and J by 5 bases, with 14 bases of the junction left unmatched. The CDR3 sequence is 16 residues long. DNA of the CDR3: TGTGCCAGCAGCCGATATCTAGCGGCCCTCGTAGATACGCAGTATTTT. Protein product: CASSRYLAALVDTQYF.

This clone was found once. The genes are TRBV6-4 and TRBJ1-2, with D perhaps TRBD1 (6 bases). From germline, CDR1 is MRHNA and CDR2 SNTAGT. V was cut by 0 bases and J by 6 bases, with 14 bases left in between. This CDR3 is built from 15 residues. The CDR3 sequence: CASSDSAVRQDGYTF. CDR3 nucleotides: TGTGCCAGCAGTGACTCGGCAGTTAGACAGGATGGCTACACCTTC.

This chain uses TRBV7-9 with TRBJ1-4, with TRBD1 as a possible D gene (6 bases). Trimming cost V 5 bases and J 7 bases, with 14 bases left between them. Germline CDR1 SEHNR, CDR2 FQNEAQ (reference sequence). The CDR3 is made up of 14 amino acids. The CDR3 reads CASSQGLGSEKLFF. The CDR3, as DNA: TGTGCCAGCAGCCAGGGGTTAGGGAGTGAAAAACTGTTTTTT.

For the CDR3, the DNA is TGTGCCAGCAGCTTAGAACAAGGCAGGGGAGAACTATGGGGCTACACCTTC. Amino acids: CASSLEQGRGELWGYTF. The V and J genes are TRBV7-9 and TRBJ1-2; a possible D gene is TRBD1 (6 bases). Trimming shortened V by 1 base and J by 8 bases, and 23 bases separated the two germline ends. The V gene's germline CDR1 is SEHNR and CDR2 FQNEAQ (reference sequence). The CDR3 runs 17 residues.

The V call is TRBV5-5, the J call TRBJ2-7; possible D gene TRBD1, 6 bases. The CDR3 runs 16 residues. Germline V gives CDR1 SGHKS, CDR2 YYEKEE (reference sequence). V dropped 0 bases and J dropped 2 bases, with 15 bases sitting between them. As DNA, the CDR3 is TGTGCCAGCAGCTTGGGGGGGCGTCAGGTAGCCTACGAGCAGTACTTC. Translating it yields CASSLGGRQVAYEQYF.